This T cell receptor beta chain was documented in a study of cytomegalovirus exposure and HLA in healthy donors (dated by TCRdb to between 2016 and 2019). Study-wide context: An earlier analysis of a few hundred of the donors reported 276 Gb of sequence data and 117 million unique TCR beta sequences obtained from around 190 million T cells. An early release that covered about 600 HLA-typed donors contained about 300 gigabases of sequencing data and tens of millions of unique TCR sequences. Every repertoire in the discovery cohort had been generated on one and the same sequencing platform. The genetic ancestry cluster associated with self-reported Caucasian donors included 80% to 90% of the roughly 400 genotyped donors. Alongside the repertoire data, information on donor age, sex, ethnicity and CMV serostatus was compiled. Roughly 5 DR-DQ haplotypes were handled as single units for association and clustering, since linkage in the cohort was strong. Using immunosequencing, the study profiled T cell repertoires from about 620 subjects and related those repertoires to cytomegalovirus serostatus. A later genetic analysis used genome-wide SNP genotypes for 398 of the 666 donors, treating that subset as a discovery cohort. A separate validation cohort of over 95 different subjects was used in addition to the approximately 700-subject first cohort. The later analysis used no new phenotypic data to find candidate immune exposures, relying instead on TCR beta sequences and their occurrence across donors. The study aimed to test whether signatures of past pathogen exposure could be identified by cataloging public T cell receptors. The study combined high-throughput TCR immunosequencing, statistical association of individual TCRs with disease status, and machine learning to predict cytomegalovirus infection status. To decide whether each TCR beta V gene segment behaved as functional or pseudogenic, an earlier analysis of approximately 620 of the donors relied on high-throughput TCR beta sequencing. On average, 235,054 unique TCR beta nucleotide sequences were sequenced per donor among about 400 genotyped donors of the cohort, with around 19% of those sequences being non-productive. In a later analysis, previously published TCR beta repertoires from 550 to 750 donors were re-analyzed and high-resolution HLA genotyping was added so that TCR occurrence patterns could be studied. HLA typing included class I and class II loci at four-digit resolution. The number of donors typed differed by locus, with about 620-630 for A, B, C, DRB1 and DQB1, roughly 550 for DQA1, over 600 for DPA1, and over 400 for DPB1.

The cohort consisted of 600 to 750 healthy bone marrow donors. At the time of sampling, every cohort member was nominally healthy, though immune exposures that went unrecorded were likely present. The donor tested CMV seronegative and was one of the 352 seronegative cohort members. A peripheral blood sample was collected from each donor, and TCR beta sequencing was performed on peripheral blood mononuclear cells. Genomic DNA extraction from the blood cell samples was performed with the Qiagen DNeasy Blood Extraction Kit. Trimming takes 4 bases off V and 4 bases off J; junction bases not matched to a gene: 7. The germline V gene sets CDR1 to MDHEN and CDR2 to SYDVKM. The CDR3 runs 16 amino acids, cysteine and phenylalanine included. Of all the DNA, just the CDR3 is kept, 48 bases in frame from base 1. With regard to this clone: No antigen is known for it. No per-base quality is available; no much larger clone lies one base away.

The study at large found these results: In a later analysis, most CMV-associated TCR beta chains were found to appear HLA-restricted, with HLA associations seemingly driven largely by CMV exposure. Correlated functional status among segregating V segments might be attributable to linkage disequilibrium, but an unknown experimental factor could not be ruled out. The study listed around 160 TCR beta chains as associated with cytomegalovirus. Approximately 18 rarely observed V segments, including chromosome 9 orphons, were excluded from the earlier analysis of a few hundred of the donors because counts were too low. According to a later analysis, TCR association rates differed among HLA loci, with DRB1 alleles showing the most associated TCRs and HLA-C alleles showing the fewest. When HLA alleles, especially DR and DQ, strongly co-occurred, attributing TCR associations to individual alleles was difficult. In vitro tests confirmed that a few of the cytomegalovirus-associated TCR beta chains recognize cytomegalovirus antigens. The only immune exposure information available for the cohort was CMV serostatus. In a later genetic analysis, a missense DCLRE1C variant was associated with V-gene and J-gene trimming of TCR beta chains, and the association was replicated in an independent cohort. It was suggested by the authors that the approach could potentially be generalized to other disease states and immunological phenotypes. Because HLA typing was missing for some donors at each locus, association tests included only the typed subset. In a later analysis, several top co-occurrence clusters were reported to appear linked to parvovirus B19, influenza, CMV and Epstein-Barr virus. An earlier analysis of approximately 570 of the donors showed that most TCR beta V segments appeared in productive rearrangements either about 87% or about 30% of the time, which broadly matched IMGT annotations. Specific HLA alleles were associated with over 15,000 TCR beta sequences at a false discovery rate of 0.05 in a later analysis. In a later analysis, HLA-associated TCR beta chains showed more clonal expansion and lower generation probabilities than non-associated chains that were equally common. In a later genetic analysis, fewer N-insertions in productive TCRs were reported among donors in an Asian-associated ancestry cluster than the roughly 710-donor mean. Sequencing depth was assumed to be roughly uniform across donors in the presence/absence analyses, though that assumption may not hold. A further reported finding was that TCR beta sequences accurately predicted the HLA-A and HLA-B alleles for most subjects in the first cohort. Only TCR beta chains were sequenced in this cohort, and the absence of alpha or paired-chain data limited detectable features. A cluster of highly shared sequence variants was judged likely to represent a technical artifact of the sequencing pipeline. Some IMGT-functional V segments, including TRBV6-2 and TRBV6-3, could not be distinguished by the 87-base-pair reads and were therefore excluded. Most TCR sequences were seen in very few donors, while some public TCRs were found in many individuals. The classifier was reported to diagnose cytomegalovirus status with high specificity and sensitivity in both the original and validation cohorts.

Preparation of the library involved the immunoSEQ multiplex PCR assay. A mixture of 60 forward primers for TCR Vbeta segments and 13 reverse primers for TCR Jbeta segments was used in the multiplex PCR. The CDR3 region of rearranged TCR beta genes was amplified from genomic DNA by a multiplex PCR assay. The Illumina HiSeq System was used to sequence the amplified TCR beta libraries as 87-base-pair reads. The authors' analysis ran thus. In a later analysis, approximately 74 million unique TCR beta chains were counted across the 650 to 700 repertoires, and about 10 million of these chains were shared by at least two donors. Raw reads were error-corrected and collapsed into unique sequences with a nearest-neighbor algorithm that merged closely related sequences to remove PCR and sequencing errors. Alignment of CDR3 sequences to IMGT reference sequences was used to assign V, D and J gene segments. For a sequence to be retained, at least a six-nucleotide match to both a V gene segment and a J gene segment was required. Rearrangements were called productive when the CDR3 lacked stop codons and stayed in frame with V and J; all others were non-productive. CDR3 was defined according to IMGT convention as the region running from the second conserved V-encoded cysteine to the conserved J-encoded phenylalanine. Sequences without an unambiguous match to a single V gene segment were excluded from the earlier analysis of over 500 of the donors. An earlier analysis of 587 of the donors called V segments functional above 56.7% productive rearrangements and segregating when the between-donor standard deviation exceeded 5%. A statistical classification framework was developed to diagnose cytomegalovirus status using the catalog of TCR beta chain sequences. A later analysis assigned V and J genes by comparing TCR nucleotide sequences with IMGT/GENE-DB human TR gene sequences. The TCRdist pipeline was used in a later analysis to assign CDR3 sequences and most-parsimonious VDJ recombination scenarios. In a later analysis, each TCR beta chain was defined by its CDR3 amino acid sequence together with its V-gene family, and reads without a unique V-gene family were excluded. As a way to deal with suspected cross-contamination and a sequencing artifact, a later analysis dropped roughly 620 nucleotide sequences that were highly shared and had low generation probability. For each public chain, a later analysis derived a clonal expansion index from normalized ranks of inferred template counts within each repertoire. Generation probabilities in a later analysis came from a VDJ recombination model fitted to out-of-frame rearrangements, and those results were checked against IGoR. In a later analysis, TCR-TCR, TCR-HLA and TCR-CMV co-occurrence was scored with hypergeometric tests, and a repertoire-size bias correction was applied to TCR pairs. A later analysis estimated false discovery rates by permuting HLA or CMV assignments 20 times. In a later analysis, co-occurring TCRs were grouped using DBSCAN, and TCRdist sequence similarity was added for clustering within HLA-allele-positive subsets. Repertoires with fewer than 30,000 or more than 120,000 public chains, plus five repertoires with anomalous nucleotide sharing, were excluded from co-occurrence clustering. TCRdb retrieved this table from immuneACCESS and kept in-frame rearrangements only. Not all clones are present; in checked studies, unresolved V genes account for under half, and no reason is known for the remainder. V, J and clone size were drawn from that table, and D and trimming were deduced from the DNA. The sample includes some 150,000 clones, with around 80% observed a single time. 1.2% of the sample lies in the top ten.

The TCR comes from a female donor in good health and CMV-seronegative. The specimen was PBMCs. The V and J segments used are TRBV28 and TRBJ1-3; TRBD1 lines up with 10 middle nucleotides. The CDR3 amino acid sequence is: CASSSGQGEVGNTIYF. The DNA sequence reads TGTGCCAGCAGTTCCGGACAGGGGGAGGTCGGAAACACCATATATTTT.